Listed here is a single TCR beta chain. The data derive from a study of blood T cell repertoires in COVID-19. Profiled with immunoSEQ multiplex PCR; TCRdb holds only in-frame clones, not every one. The table lists hundreds of thousands of clones, approximately 89% of them singletons, with around a tenth in the top ten. The V segment lost 1 base and the J segment 6 bases; nucleotides outside the gene matches: 5. The CDR3 runs to 16 residues. CDR1 is SGHVS and CDR2 is FQNEAQ in the germline V gene. Residents of approximately 25 US areas, aged about 18 to 100 years, made up the participants. The V and J genes are TRBV7-8 and TRBJ2-1, with TRBD2 matching 11 bases. Sequenced: PBMCs or T cells enriched from blood (not recorded which). This TCR came from a woman in her thirties or forties who had recovered from COVID-19. Written as DNA, the CDR3 is TGTGCCAGCAGCTTAGGACTAGCGGGAAATTTCAATGAGCAGTTCTTC. Encoded protein: CASSLGLAGNFNEQFF.